The entry below describes one T cell receptor beta chain. This clonotype was seen repeatedly, ten times or more. It has no known antigen specificity. The record has no base qualities; no much larger clone is one base away. This sample was taken from a study of molecular identifiers for immune sequencing clone quantification (dated by TCRdb to the late 2010s). Background on the whole study: For a replicate experiment, the RNA from either approximately 20,000 or 98,000 naive CD8 T cells was divided into five aliquots, and four of those aliquots went on to sequencing. This methods study used CD8 T cells to benchmark TCR RNA copy counting and molecular-identifier clustering-based TCR repertoire sequencing (MIDCIRS). What the work shows at the level of the full study, not this receptor alone: When barcode sub-clustering was not used, chimeric consensus sequences inflated TCR diversity, with chimeras reaching as high as 47%. Highly expanded clone sizes could be underestimated if identical TCR molecules share a barcode. Spiked-in Jurkat TCR RNA equivalent to a single cell was reported to be detectable even among approximately 1 million naive CD8 T cells. About 3.1 recovered TCR RNA copies per cell were obtained by modeling, versus around 10 by digital PCR, implying a capture efficiency of 30% to 35%. Naive libraries contained spiked-in Jurkat TCR RNA (approximately ten copies' worth), which is not part of the donor repertoire. In CMV-specific effector cells, clones with more than 20 RNA copies accounted for over 97% of molecules, whereas in naive cells such clones accounted for under 1%.

Libraries of naive CD8 T cells were generated from roughly 21,000 to 960,000 sorted cells, with 10%, 30% or 50% of the purified RNA used. Naive CD8 T cells were FACS-sorted as CD8+CD4-CCR7+CD45RA+ on a BD FACSAria II into RLT Plus buffer. Approximately nine TCR copies' worth of Jurkat RNA were spiked into about 20,000-1,000,000 naive CD8 T cell samples to test detection sensitivity. Enrichment of CD8 T cells was performed with RosetteSep CD8+ T Cell Enrichment Cocktail and Ficoll-Paque, after which ACK red cell lysis was carried out. V is reduced by 3 bases and J by 7 bases, leaving a spacing of 10 bases between them. According to the germline V gene, CDR1 reads SGHVS and CDR2 reads FNYEAQ. The CDR3 goes from the cysteine to the phenylalanine over 13 residues. Solely the CDR3 DNA is kept, with 39 bases framed from the first base. Libraries came from PCR. TCRdb lists the instrument as NextSeq 500. Bulk TCR libraries were prepared as previously described, using TCR primers listed in Table S5. Purification of total RNA was performed with the Qiagen AllPrep DNA/RNA kit. Before any analysis, reads coming from multiple sequencing runs of the same library were combined into one pool. On the authors' methods: Reads were retained only if their TCR constant sequence matched exactly, and those retained reads were trimmed to 150 nt and grouped according to their 12-nt molecular barcodes. Within each barcode group, reads were sub-clustered at a 15% Levenshtein threshold, and quality-weighted consensus sequences were built per RNA molecule. Non-functional sequences were filtered out, along with any lower-count sequence sitting one edit away from another sequence. Based on a fit of two negative binomial distributions, barcode sub-clusters having less than 20% of the maximum read count were discarded. TCRdb cleaned the public reads at Q25 with fastp, built clones with MiXCR and kept in-frame beta chains. Each entry is one CDR3 protein sequence, shown with its most common DNA and genes. The V and J calls come from TCRdb's annotation, not from the publication. In all, the sample holds approximately 97,000 distinct CDR3 sequences, and 20% to 25% of those were seen once. The biggest ten clones account for 0.94% of the sample.

The clonotype originates from a human donor in good health. Some libraries in this study had Jurkat cell RNA spiked in. In this chain, TRBV7-6 is recombined with TRBJ2-1, with the D gene too uncertain to name. Sequencing was performed on naive CD8+ T cells from blood, with Jurkat cell RNA spiked in. The label giving this sample's cell subset or site can be read as: FACS-sorted CD8+CD4-CCR7+CD45RA+ naive T cells. This receptor has the CDR3 CASSFNIENEQFF. The DNA sequence follows: TGTGCCAGCAGCTTTAACATTGAGAATGAGCAGTTCTTC.